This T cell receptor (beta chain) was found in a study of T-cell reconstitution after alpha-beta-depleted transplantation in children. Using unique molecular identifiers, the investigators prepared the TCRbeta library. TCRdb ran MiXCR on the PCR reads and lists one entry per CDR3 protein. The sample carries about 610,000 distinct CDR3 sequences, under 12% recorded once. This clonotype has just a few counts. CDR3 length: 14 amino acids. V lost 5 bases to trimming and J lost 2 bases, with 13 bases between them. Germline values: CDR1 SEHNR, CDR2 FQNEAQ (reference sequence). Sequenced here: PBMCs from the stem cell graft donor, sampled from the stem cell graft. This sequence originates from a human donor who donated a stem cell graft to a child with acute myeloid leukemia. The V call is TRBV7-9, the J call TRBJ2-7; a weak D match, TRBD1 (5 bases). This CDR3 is CASSPVTDAYEQYF. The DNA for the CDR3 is TGTGCCAGCAGCCCGGTGACAGACGCCTACGAGCAGTACTTC.